This T cell receptor beta chain originates from a study of response to subunit inactivated influenza vaccine. CDR1 ENHRY and CDR2 SYGVKD come from the germline V gene. Trimming removed 0 bases at V and 4 bases at J, with 8 bases between. The CDR3 extends over 14 amino acids. TCRdb called the RT-PCR reads again in MiXCR, with one record for every CDR3 protein. The repertoire consists of 450,000 to 550,000 distinct CDR3 sequences, with roughly 23% occurring once and the leading ten covering 1.9%. The sample in question was CD4+ T cells sorted from PBMCs, obtained around 5 days after vaccination. The clonotype originates from a man aged 45-65 years who received an inactivated influenza vaccine. V is TRBV10-3 and J is TRBJ2-3; D possibly corresponds to TRBD2 (6 bases). The CDR3 loop is CAISESTSSDTQYF. CDR3 nucleotides: TGTGCCATCAGTGAGTCGACTAGTTCAGATACGCAGTATTTT.